The source of this T cell receptor beta chain is a study of CD4 T cells in relation to SARS-CoV-2 and coronaviruses. Details on this clone: Its antigen is as yet unknown.

Clones were sequenced by immunoSEQ multiplex PCR, and TCRdb holds only the in-frame ones, with some missing. The repertoire holds about 43,000 clones, over 70% seen once, with 1.4% to 1.5% in the top ten. Per germline, CDR1 SGHTA and CDR2 FQGNSA. V dropped 3 bases and J dropped 7; count of bases not matched to a gene: 5. This CDR3 comprises 15 residues. The source material was naive CD4+ T cells from PBMCs, cultured in vitro. Subset meaning: naive CD4+ T cells isolated by negative enrichment. The receptor's source is an adult with COVID-19. The chain uses TRBV7-2 and TRBJ2-7, with 14 bases fitting TRBD2. CDR3 region: CASSLGLAGVGEQYF. The DNA for the CDR3 is TGTGCCAGCAGCTTGGGACTAGCGGGAGTGGGAGAGCAGTACTTC. The variable domain in full, with the rest retrieved from reference TRBV7-2 and TRBJ2-7, is GAGVSQSPSNKVTEKGKDVELRCDPISGHTALYWYRQSLGQGLEFLIYFQGNSAPDKSGLPSDRFSAERTGGSVSTLTIQRTQQEDSAVYLCASSLGLAGVGEQYFGPGTRLTVT.